Presented here are 22 T cell receptor beta chains from one specimen sequenced in a study of STAT3 mutations in large granular lymphocyte leukemia. Findings of the study overall: Every T-cell large granular lymphocyte leukemia patient had at least one immunodominant TCR beta clonotype.

No antigen is known for these receptors. Sequencing used immunoSEQ multiplex PCR; TCRdb keeps in-frame clones, though not all of them. This sample has more than 25,000 clones, with around three quarters found just once. The sequenced sample was peripheral blood mononuclear cells. These receptors all come from a woman aged 45-60 years with T-cell large granular lymphocyte leukemia. Some clones in this sample may be carry-over from other donors' samples.

V and J are TRBV28 and TRBJ1-2, with TRBD1 matching over 8 bases. Trimming cost V 5 bases and J 7 bases; bases outside gene matches: 9. The CDR3 sequence is 14 residues long. The germline gives CDR1 MDHEN, CDR2 SYDVKM. CDR3 bases: TGTGCCAGCAGTCCAACAGGGGGAAATCGTGGCTACACCTTC. Its translation: CASSPTGGNRGYTF.

This clone showed up just a few times. J is TRBJ1-4 and V is TRBV25-1, with 7 bases that match TRBD1. V trimming: 6 bases; J trimming: 7 bases; junction bases outside the gene matches: 8. This CDR3 comprises 14 residues. CDR1 is MGHDK, CDR2 SYGVNS, per germline. The CDR3 sequence: CASSRRQGGEKLFF. CDR3 bases: TGTGCCAGCAGCCGACGACAGGGCGGTGAAAAACTGTTTTTT.

V usage is TRBV7-9 and J usage is TRBJ2-2; D not certain. Per germline, CDR1 SEHNR and CDR2 FQNEAQ (reference sequence). This CDR3 region has 15 residues. V was pared by 2 bases and J by 0 bases, with 7 bases between. The CDR3 DNA follows: TGTGCCAGCAGCTTAAGGGCCTCGAACACCGGGGAGCTGTTTTTT. This encodes CASSLRASNTGELFF. The full variable domain, its missing parts supplied by reference TRBV7-9 and TRBJ2-2, is DTGVSQNPRHKITKRGQNVTFRCDPISEHNRLYWYRQTLGQGPEFLTYFQNEAQLEKSRLLSDRFSAERPKGSFSTLEIQRTEQGDSAMYLCASSLRASNTGELFFGEGSRLTVL.

The V gene is TRBV18, the J gene TRBJ2-5; 8 positions agree with TRBD1. The germline V gene has CDR1 KGHSH and CDR2 LQKENI. The V gene end was trimmed by 4 bases and the J gene end by 5 bases; junction bases not matched to a gene: 9. The CDR3 length is 15 residues. The DNA for the CDR3 is TGTGCCAGCTCACGGTCCAGGGGGCCGGGGGAGACCCAGTACTTC. Protein product: CASSRSRGPGETQYF.

V usage is TRBV12-5 and J usage is TRBJ2-3, with D maybe TRBD1 (5 bases). V lost 0 bases, J lost 1 base, and 11 bases lay in between. The CDR3 runs 16 residues. Germline V lookup: CDR1 LGHNT, CDR2 FRNRAP. DNA for the CDR3: TGTGCTAGTGGTTTGGTACTATTGGGGCGCACAGATACGCAGTATTTT. Its protein is CASGLVLLGRTDTQYF.

There are a few counts of this clone. V gene TRBV5-4 combines with J gene TRBJ2-6; D not resolved. CDR1 and CDR2 from the germline V gene are SGHNT and YYREEE (reference sequence). V was cut by 2 bases and J by 3 bases, with 6 bases left in between. CDR3 length: 14 amino acids. The CDR3 coding sequence is TGTGCCAGCAGCTTCGGAGTTGGGGCCAACGTCCTGACTTTC. Translated: CASSFGVGANVLTF. Supplemented by reference TRBV5-4 and TRBJ2-6, the full variable domain reads ETGVTQSPTHLIKTRGQQVTLRCSSQSGHNTVSWYQQALGQGPQFIFQYYREEENGRGNFPPRFSGLQFPNYSSELNVNALELDDSALYLCASSFGVGANVLTFGAGSRLTVL.

The CDR3 nucleotides are TGCGCCAGCAGCTTGGAGCCTTTACCTCAGGGGACCCAGTACTTC. Its protein product is CASSLEPLPQGTQYF. The chain is built from TRBV5-1 and TRBJ2-5; tentatively, D is TRBD1 (5 bases). Trimming removed 0 bases at V and 7 bases at J, with 16 bases between. This CDR3 comprises 15 residues. The germline CDR1 and CDR2 sequences are SGHRS and YFSETQ.

The chain carries TRBV28 and TRBJ1-5; D not resolved. The CDR3 has 12 amino acids. V gave up 3 bases and J gave up 6 bases, with 6 bases separating them. The germline V gene has CDR1 MDHEN and CDR2 SYDVKM. The CDR3 DNA follows: TGTGCCAGCAGTTTTCGGGTTCAGCCCCAGCATTTT. It specifies CASSFRVQPQHF.

The genes are TRBV5-5 and TRBJ2-7; D perhaps matches TRBD2 (5 bases). The CDR3 is 14 amino acids. The germline gives CDR1 SGHKS, CDR2 YYEKEE (reference sequence). V was clipped by 3 bases and J by 5 bases, with 15 bases between them. Here the CDR3 reads CASSSVASRNEQYF. Written as DNA, the CDR3 is TGTGCCAGCAGCTCTGTAGCGTCTCGGAACGAGCAGTACTTC.

The chain couples TRBV4-3 to TRBJ2-2; 8 positions agree with TRBD1. There are 15 residues in the CDR3. The V gene's germline CDR1 is LGHNA and CDR2 YSLEER. V trimming: 3 bases; J trimming: 5 bases; junction bases outside the gene matches: 5. In nucleotides, the CDR3 is TGCGCCAGCAGCCAGGGACAGGTGATGACCGGGGAGCTGTTTTTT. It yields the protein CASSQGQVMTGELFF.

V gene TRBV28 combines with J gene TRBJ1-2; D gene uncertain. The length of the CDR3 is 12 residues. The V gene lost 11 bases and the J gene lost 2 bases, with 12 bases spanning the gap. The germline gives CDR1 MDHEN, CDR2 SYDVKM. The CDR3 spells CALHVGNYGYTF. Written as DNA, the CDR3 is TGTGCCCTTCACGTGGGAAACTATGGCTACACCTTC.

The chain couples TRBV4-2 to TRBJ1-2; the D is unclear. Germline-derived CDR1 and CDR2 are LGHNA and YNFKEQ. This CDR3 is built from 14 residues. V shed 0 bases and J shed 1 base, with 6 bases lying between them. Here the CDR3 DNA reads TGTGCCAGCAGCCAAGACTGGGGTAACTATGGCTACACCTTC. Residues: CASSQDWGNYGYTF.

This chain links TRBV5-4 with TRBJ2-3; 7 bases fit TRBD2. Germline CDR1 reads SGHNT; CDR2 reads YYREEE (reference sequence). V shed 3 bases and J 6 bases; nucleotides not matched to a gene: 7. This CDR3 is built from 14 residues. CDR3 bases: TGTGCCAGCAGCTCCAGCGGGGTCCAGGATACGCAGTATTTT. It specifies CASSSSGVQDTQYF.

This chain joins TRBV9 and TRBJ1-1, with 8 bases fitting TRBD1. CDR1 SGDLS and CDR2 YYNGEE come from the germline V gene. The CDR3 contains 17 residues. J lost 1 base, V lost 4 bases, and 12 bases had no gene match. The CDR3 loop is CASSQGQGLSQNTEAFF. The CDR3 nucleotides read TGTGCCAGCAGCCAAGGACAGGGACTTAGCCAGAACACTGAAGCTTTCTTT.

The chain recombines TRBV18 with TRBJ2-7; TRBD2 matches at 11 bases. In germline, CDR1 is KGHSH, CDR2 LQKENI. The CDR3 is 16 residues long. V was pared by 0 bases and J by 2 bases, with 3 bases of the junction left unmatched. CDR3 sequence reads: CASSPPGTSGTYEQYF. The CDR3 DNA reads as TGTGCCAGCTCACCACCTGGGACTAGCGGAACCTACGAGCAGTACTTC.

This clone was seen only a few times. This chain joins TRBV7-2 and TRBJ1-1; D gene unclear. Germline V lookup: CDR1 SGHTA, CDR2 FQGNSA. Trimming stripped 5 bases from V and 4 bases from J, with 11 bases between. CDR3 length equals 13 residues. CDR3: CASSPRRRTEAFF. The CDR3 DNA reads TGTGCCAGCAGCCCGAGGCGGCGCACTGAAGCTTTCTTT.

The rearrangement links TRBV7-2 to TRBJ2-3, with a weak D call TRBD1 (5 bases). V was shortened by 4 bases and J by 4 bases, with 15 bases between the two germline ends. There are 15 residues in the CDR3. CDR1 and CDR2 (germline): SGHTA, FQGNSA. As DNA, the CDR3 is TGTGCCAGCAGCTCTTGGACAAATTACGCAGATACGCAGTATTTT. It translates to CASSSWTNYADTQYF.

This chain links TRBV5-5 with TRBJ2-7; 11 bases align to TRBD2. CDR3 length: 14 amino acids. V shed 2 bases and J 7 bases; nucleotides not matched to a gene: 5. The germline gives CDR1 SGHKS, CDR2 YYEKEE (reference sequence). CDR3 amino acids: CASSFSGRALEQYF. For the CDR3, the DNA is TGTGCCAGCAGCTTTAGCGGGAGGGCTTTGGAGCAGTACTTC.

V and J are TRBV19 and TRBJ2-6; 10 bases fit TRBD1. The CDR3 extends over 17 amino acids. CDR1 is LNHDA, CDR2 SQIVND, per germline (reference sequence). J lost 2 bases, V lost 4 bases, and 5 bases had no gene match. In DNA, the CDR3 is TGTGCCAGTAGTAGGGACAGGGGCCCTGCTGGGGCCAACGTCCTGACTTTC. Translation gives CASSRDRGPAGANVLTF.

V and J are TRBV14 and TRBJ2-3; 13 bases agree with TRBD2. Germline CDR1 reads SGHDN; CDR2 reads FVKESK. The CDR3 is 20 amino acids. The junction had 13 bases not matched to a gene; V was cut back by 0 bases and J by 4 bases. Here the CDR3 reads CASSQDWRLAGGAGADTQYF. The CDR3 DNA follows: TGTGCCAGCAGCCAAGATTGGCGACTAGCGGGGGGAGCAGGTGCAGATACGCAGTATTTT.

The V call is TRBV5-1, the J call TRBJ1-4; D remains ambiguous. The CDR3 is 13 residues long. Trimming took 2 bases from V and 7 from J, leaving 9 bases between them. Looked up from germline, CDR1 is SGHRS and CDR2 is YFSETQ. The CDR3 here is CASSFRHGEKLFF. The CDR3 coding sequence is TGCGCCAGCAGCTTTAGGCATGGTGAAAAACTGTTTTTT.

The rearrangement links TRBV29-1 to TRBJ2-5; D possibly matches TRBD1 or TRBD2 (5 bases each). V lost 7 bases to trimming and J lost 4 bases, with 16 bases between them. From germline, CDR1 is SQVTM and CDR2 ANQGSEA. This CDR3 is built from 13 residues. The CDR3 DNA is TGCAGCGCATACTGGGACGCCCCAGAGACCCAGTACTTC. Its translation is CSAYWDAPETQYF.